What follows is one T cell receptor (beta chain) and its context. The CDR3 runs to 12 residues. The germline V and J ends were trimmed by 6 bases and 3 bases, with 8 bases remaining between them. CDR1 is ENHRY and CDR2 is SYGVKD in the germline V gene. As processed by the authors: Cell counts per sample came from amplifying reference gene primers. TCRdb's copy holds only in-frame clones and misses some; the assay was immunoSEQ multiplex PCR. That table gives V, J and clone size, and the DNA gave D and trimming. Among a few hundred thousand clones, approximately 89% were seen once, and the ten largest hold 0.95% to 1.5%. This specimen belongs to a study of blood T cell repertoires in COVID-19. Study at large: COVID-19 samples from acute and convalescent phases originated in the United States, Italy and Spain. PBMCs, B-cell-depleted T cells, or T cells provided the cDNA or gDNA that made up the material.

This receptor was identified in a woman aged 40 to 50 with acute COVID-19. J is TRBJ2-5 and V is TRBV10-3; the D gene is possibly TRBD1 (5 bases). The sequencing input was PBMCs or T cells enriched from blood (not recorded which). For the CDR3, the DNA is TGTGCCATCAGGGACAATGAAGAGACCCAGTACTTC. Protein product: CAIRDNEETQYF.